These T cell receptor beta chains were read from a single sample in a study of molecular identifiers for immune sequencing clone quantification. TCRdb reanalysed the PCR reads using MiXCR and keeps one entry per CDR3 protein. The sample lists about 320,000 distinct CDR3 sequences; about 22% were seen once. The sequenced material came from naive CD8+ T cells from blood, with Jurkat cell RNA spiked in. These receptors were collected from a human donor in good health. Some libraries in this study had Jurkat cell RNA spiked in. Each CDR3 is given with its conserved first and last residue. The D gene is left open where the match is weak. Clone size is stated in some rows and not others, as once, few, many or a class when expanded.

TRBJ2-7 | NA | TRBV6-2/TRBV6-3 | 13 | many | CASSPGTYYEQYF | TGTGCCAGCAGTCCCGGGACATACTACGAGCAGTACTTC
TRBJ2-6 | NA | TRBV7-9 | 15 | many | CASSPPAFGANVLTF | TGTGCCAGCAGCCCCCCCGCATTCGGGGCCAACGTCCTGACTTTC
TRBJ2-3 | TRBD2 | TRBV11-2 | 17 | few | CASSLVGFSGSTDTQYF | TGTGCCAGCAGCTTAGTCGGGTTTAGCGGGAGCACAGATACGCAGTATTTT
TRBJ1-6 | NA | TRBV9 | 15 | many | CASSATGGENSPLHF | TGTGCCAGCAGCGCCACTGGGGGGGAGAATTCACCCCTCCACTTT
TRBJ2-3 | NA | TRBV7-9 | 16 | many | CASSSPASTSTDTQYF | TGTGCCAGCAGCTCGCCGGCCTCGACTAGCACAGATACGCAGTATTTT
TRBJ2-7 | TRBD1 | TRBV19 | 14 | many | CASSISGGEYEQYF | TGTGCCAGTAGTATATCAGGGGGCGAGTACGAGCAGTACTTC
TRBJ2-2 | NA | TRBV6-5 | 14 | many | CASKESANTGELFF | TGTGCCAGCAAAGAGTCCGCGAACACCGGGGAGCTGTTTTTT
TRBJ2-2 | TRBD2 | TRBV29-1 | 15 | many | CSVEEAGLGSGELFF | TGCAGCGTTGAAGAGGCAGGACTAGGGTCCGGGGAGCTGTTTTTT
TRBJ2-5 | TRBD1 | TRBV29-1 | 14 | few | CSVDSGQGQETQYF | TGCAGCGTTGACTCGGGACAGGGTCAGGAGACCCAGTACTTC
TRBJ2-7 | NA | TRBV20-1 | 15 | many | CSARVDLRSPYEQYF | TGCAGTGCTAGAGTAGACTTAAGGTCTCCCTACGAGCAGTACTTC
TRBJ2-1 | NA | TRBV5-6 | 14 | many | CASSLWGSYNEQFF | TGTGCCAGCAGCTTATGGGGCTCCTACAATGAGCAGTTCTTC
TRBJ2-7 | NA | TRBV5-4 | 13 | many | CASSGGGVYEQYF | TGTGCCAGCAGCGGAGGTGGGGTCTACGAGCAGTACTTC
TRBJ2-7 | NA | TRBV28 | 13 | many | CASSLGGISEQYF | TGTGCCAGCAGTTTAGGAGGAATCTCCGAGCAGTACTTC
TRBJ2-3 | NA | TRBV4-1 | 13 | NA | CASSQVDGDTQYF | TGCGCCAGCAGCCAAGTTGACGGGGATACGCAGTATTTT
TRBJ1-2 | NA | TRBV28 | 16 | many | CASSLALGFTVDGYTF | TGTGCCAGCAGTTTAGCATTGGGGTTCACAGTTGACGGCTACACCTTC
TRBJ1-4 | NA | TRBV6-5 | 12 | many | CASSYTNEKLFF | TGTGCCAGCAGTTACACTAATGAAAAACTGTTTTTT
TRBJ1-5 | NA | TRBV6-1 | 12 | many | CASSVGYQPQHF | TGTGCCAGCAGTGTGGGATATCAGCCCCAGCATTTT
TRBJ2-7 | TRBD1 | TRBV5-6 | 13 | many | CASSRTGVNEQYF | TGTGCCAGCAGCAGAACAGGGGTCAACGAGCAGTACTTC
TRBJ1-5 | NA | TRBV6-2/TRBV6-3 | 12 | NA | CALHPCDQPQRF | TGTGCCCTACACCCGTGTGATCAGCCCCAGCGTTTT
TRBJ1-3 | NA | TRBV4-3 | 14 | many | CASRSSVSGNTIYF | TGCGCCAGCAGAAGCTCGGTTTCGGGAAACACCATATATTTT
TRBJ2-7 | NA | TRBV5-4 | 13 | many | CASSLQGIHEQYF | TGTGCCAGCAGCTTACAGGGAATCCACGAGCAGTACTTC
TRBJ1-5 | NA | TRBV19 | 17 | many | CASSIGIGEASNQPQHF | TGTGCCAGTAGTATAGGAATAGGGGAGGCTAGCAATCAGCCCCAGCATTTT
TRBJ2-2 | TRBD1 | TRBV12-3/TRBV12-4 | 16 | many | CASSLTGQLLAGELFF | TGTGCCAGCAGTTTAACGGGACAGCTCTTGGCCGGGGAGCTGTTTTTT
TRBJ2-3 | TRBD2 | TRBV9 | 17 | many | CASSAHILAGPSDTQYF | TGTGCCAGCAGCGCCCATATTCTAGCGGGGCCTAGCGATACGCAGTATTTT
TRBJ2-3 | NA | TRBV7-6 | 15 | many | CASSLVGGTTDTQYF | TGTGCCAGCAGCTTAGTTGGGGGTACGACAGATACGCAGTATTTT
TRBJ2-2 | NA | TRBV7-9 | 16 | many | CASSPPEGENTGELFF | TGTGCCAGCAGCCCACCGGAGGGGGAAAACACCGGGGAGCTGTTTTTT
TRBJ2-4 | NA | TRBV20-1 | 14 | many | CSAPRQARSGIQYF | TGCAGTGCTCCCCGACAGGCCCGGAGTGGCATTCAGTACTTC
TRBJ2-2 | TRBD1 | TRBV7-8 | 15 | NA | CASSLADRVTGELFF | TGTGCCAGCAGCTTAGCGGACAGGGTCACCGGGGAGCTGTTTTTT
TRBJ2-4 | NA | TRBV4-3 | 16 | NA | CASSQDVGGAKNIQYF | TGCGCCAGCAGCCAAGATGTTGGGGGGGCCAAAAACATTCAGTACTTC
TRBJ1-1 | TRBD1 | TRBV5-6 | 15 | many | CASSPMGQGFTEAFF | TGTGCCAGCAGCCCGATGGGACAGGGATTCACTGAAGCTTTCTTT
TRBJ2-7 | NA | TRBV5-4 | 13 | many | CASSLSGDYEQYF | TGTGCCAGCAGCTTGTCGGGCGACTACGAGCAGTACTTC
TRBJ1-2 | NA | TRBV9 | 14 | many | CASSVENSNYGYTF | TGTGCCAGCAGCGTAGAGAATTCTAACTATGGCTACACCTTC
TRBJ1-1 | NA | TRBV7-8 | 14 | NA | CASSLAPENTGAFF | TGTGCCAGCAGCTTAGCGCCAGAGAACACTGGAGCTTTCTTT
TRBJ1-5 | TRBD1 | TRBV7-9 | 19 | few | CASSSKDGTAPSRPQPQHF | TGTGCCAGCAGCTCAAAGGACGGGACAGCTCCCTCGAGGCCTCAGCCCCAGCATTTT
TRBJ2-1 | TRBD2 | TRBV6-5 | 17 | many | CASSYSLIGTTADEQFF | TGTGCCAGCAGTTACTCACTTATTGGGACTACGGCCGATGAGCAGTTCTTC
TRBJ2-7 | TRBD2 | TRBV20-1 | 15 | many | CSARGGGGSSYEQYF | TGCAGTGCTAGAGGGGGCGGGGGTAGCTCCTACGAGCAGTACTTC
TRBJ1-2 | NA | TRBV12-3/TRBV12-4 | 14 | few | CASRSTQGKYGYTF | TGTGCCAGCAGGAGTACCCAGGGTAAATATGGCTACACCTTC
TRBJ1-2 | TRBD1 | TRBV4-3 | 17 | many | CASSQDRGTGGGYGYTF | TGCGCCAGCAGCCAAGATAGGGGGACAGGAGGAGGCTATGGCTACACCTTC
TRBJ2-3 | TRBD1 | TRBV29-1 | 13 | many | CSVTGANTDTQYF | TGCAGCGTAACAGGGGCCAACACAGATACGCAGTATTTT
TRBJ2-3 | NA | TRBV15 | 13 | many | CATSRGTGDTQYF | TGTGCCACCAGCAGAGGTACCGGAGATACGCAGTATTTT
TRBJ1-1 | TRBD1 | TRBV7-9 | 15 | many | CASSLEKGAKTEAFF | TGTGCCAGCAGCCTAGAGAAGGGGGCTAAGACTGAAGCTTTCTTT
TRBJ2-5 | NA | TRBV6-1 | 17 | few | CASSDVLRAGVLETQYF | TGTGCCAGCAGTGATGTTTTAAGGGCAGGCGTATTAGAGACCCAGTACTTC